This entry is about one T cell receptor (beta chain). The antigen is not known. These data come from a study of OX40 agonist ivuxolimab in advanced cancers. Study conclusions and caveats: Also present in some nonresponders was a low level of normalized T-cell clonal expansion.

Libraries were prepared by immunoSEQ multiplex PCR; TCRdb keeps only in-frame clonotypes and omits some of them. The data contain approximately 70,000 clones, around 83% of them seen just once; the ten biggest clones take up over 1.1%. This sample comprised CD4+ or CD8+ T cells sorted from blood, obtained in a trial of the OX40 agonist ivuxolimab. This clonotype was sampled from an adult with an advanced solid tumor such as melanoma, head and neck, liver or kidney cancer.

The CDR3 DNA reads TGTGCCAGCAGCCAGGGACAGCAAGAGACCCAGTACTTC. It encodes CASSQGQQETQYF. V usage is TRBV5-4 and J usage is TRBJ2-5, with 7 nucleotides matching TRBD1. Germline V gene lookup returns CDR1 SGHNT and CDR2 YYREEE (reference sequence). The CDR3 runs to 13 residues. Unmatched junction bases numbered 2, after V lost 4 bases and J lost 2 bases.